This TCR beta chain was documented in a study of T cells in Graves' hyperthyroidism and ophthalmopathy. This clonotype was seen at least ten times. The ends were cut back, 1 base at V and 3 bases at J, with 6 bases in the middle. In germline, CDR1 is LGHDT, CDR2 YNNKEL (reference sequence). The CDR3 spans 13 residues. It was RNA transcripts that yielded the amplified TCR beta CDR3 regions. Carried out on the TCR CDR3, a first-round RT-PCR used the HTBI primer set. TCRdb re-derived calls from the multiplex PCR reads in MiXCR, one entry per CDR3 protein. The table includes hundreds of thousands of distinct CDR3 sequences, about 20% detected once.

Sequencing was carried out using blood. This chain uses TRBV3-1 with TRBJ1-1; no clear D gene. The source of this sequence is a woman aged 18-30 years with Graves' hyperthyroidism. The CDR3 bases are TGTGCCAGCAGCCAAGCTTCAGACACTGAAGCTTTCTTT. It translates to CASSQASDTEAFF.